A single T cell receptor (beta chain) is shown here with its context. The sample is drawn from a study of T cell clones after liver transplantation. About the study: Subjects received no induction therapy and standard immunosuppression until randomization at 12-24 months post-transplant.

Produced via immunoSEQ multiplex PCR; TCRdb's table is partial and in-frame only. The sample holds about 71,000 clones; 75% to 85% are singletons and the top ten take 0.65% to 0.85%. Germline CDR1 is SGHTA and CDR2 is FQGNSA. CDR3 length equals 15 residues. J was trimmed by 4 bases and V by 4 bases; bases with no gene match: 5. Unstimulated PBMCs were sorted into CD3+CD4+ and CD3+CD8+ populations. V usage is TRBV7-2 and J usage is TRBJ1-2, with TRBD1 identical over 11 bases. Specimen: CD4+ T cells from blood, collected 12 months after liver transplant. This TCR was sampled from a human patient who received a liver transplant. Some T cells may be the graft donor's. Written as DNA, the CDR3 is TGTGCCAGCAGCTCGGACAGGGGGCGCGCCTATGGCTACACCTTC. Residues: CASSSDRGRAYGYTF.